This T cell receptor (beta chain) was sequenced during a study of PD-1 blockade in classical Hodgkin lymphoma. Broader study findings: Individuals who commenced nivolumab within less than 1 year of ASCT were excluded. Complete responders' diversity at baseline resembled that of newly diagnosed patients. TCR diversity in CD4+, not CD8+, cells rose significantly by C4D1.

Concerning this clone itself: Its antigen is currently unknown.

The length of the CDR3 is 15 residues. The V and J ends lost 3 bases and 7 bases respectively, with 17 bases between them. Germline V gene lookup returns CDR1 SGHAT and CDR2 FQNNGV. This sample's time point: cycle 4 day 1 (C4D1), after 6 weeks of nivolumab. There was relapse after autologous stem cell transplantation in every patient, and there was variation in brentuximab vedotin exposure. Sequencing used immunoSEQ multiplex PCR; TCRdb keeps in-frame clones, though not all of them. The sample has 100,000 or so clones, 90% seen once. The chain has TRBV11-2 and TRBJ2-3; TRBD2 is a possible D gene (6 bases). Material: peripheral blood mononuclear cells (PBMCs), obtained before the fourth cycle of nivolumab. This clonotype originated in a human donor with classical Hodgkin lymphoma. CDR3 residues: CASSFFSGSTHTQYF. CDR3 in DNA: TGTGCCAGCAGCTTTTTTAGCGGAAGCACCCATACGCAGTATTTT. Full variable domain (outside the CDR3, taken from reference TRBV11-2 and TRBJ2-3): EAGVAQSPRYKIIEKRQSVAFWCNPISGHATLYWYQQILGQGPKLLIQFQNNGVVDDSQLPKDRFSAERLKGVDSTLKIQPAKLEDSAVYLCASSFFSGSTHTQYFGPGTRLTVL.